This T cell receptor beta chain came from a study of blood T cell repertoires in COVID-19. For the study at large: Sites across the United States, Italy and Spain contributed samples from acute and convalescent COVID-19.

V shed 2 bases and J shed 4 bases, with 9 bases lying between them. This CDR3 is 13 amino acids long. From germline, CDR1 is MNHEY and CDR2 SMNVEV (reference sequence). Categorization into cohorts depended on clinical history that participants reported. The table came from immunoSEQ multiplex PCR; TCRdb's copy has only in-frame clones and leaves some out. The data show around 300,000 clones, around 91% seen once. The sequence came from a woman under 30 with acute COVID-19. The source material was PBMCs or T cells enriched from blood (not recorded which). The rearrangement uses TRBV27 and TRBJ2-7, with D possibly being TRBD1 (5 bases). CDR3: CASSLRQGYEQYF. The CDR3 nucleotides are TGTGCCAGCAGTTTACGGCAGGGTTACGAGCAGTACTTC.